This T cell receptor beta chain was recorded in a study of CD8+CD57+ T cells in acquired aplastic anemia (dated by TCRdb to between 2017 and 2018). Some background on the complete study: Extracted DNA from sorted CD4+ and CD8+ cells averaged 3.2 ug, ranging from about 0.19 to 30 ug. An average of approximately 10 million reads for CD4+ cells and 11 million or so reads for CD8+ cells was obtained from healthy donor samples.

TCR repertoires of sorted CD4+ and CD8+ blood T cells from severe aplastic anemia patients and healthy subjects were deep-sequenced in the study. Ficoll-Paque density gradient centrifugation was used to isolate peripheral blood mononuclear cells. CD4+ and CD8+ T cells were sorted by FACS or magnetic beads before DNA extraction. Genomic DNA was used as template for profiling of TCR beta VDJ combinations and CDR3 sequences. An Illumina HiSeq 2000 was used for TCR repertoire sequencing. From the authors' description of their analysis: Repertoire assessment relied on Simpson's diversity index, CDR3 size and DJ length profiles, and TRBV/TRBJ rearrangement plots. The immunodominant clone was defined as the most abundant DNA sequence in deep sequencing data. CDR3 amino acid sequences were screened for sharing across subjects and were compared with published repertoires and the VDJdb database. TCRdb itself trimmed the public reads at Q25 with fastp, ran MiXCR and retained productive beta chains. All rows with the same CDR3 protein become a single entry with the most common DNA and genes. The V and J calls follow TCRdb's processing rather than the paper's. The sample profile shows more than 100,000 distinct CDR3 sequences; 40% to 45% of them were found once. Under 9% of the sample is taken by the ten largest.

The CDR3 starts with the cysteine, ends with the phenylalanine, and has 14 residues. Only the CDR3 DNA stays, 42 bases, in frame from base 1. V and J lose 7 bases and 0 bases, and a span of 12 bases separates them. The germline V gene supplies CDR1 MNHNS and CDR2 SASEGT. Overall results and qualifications from the work: Twenty-nine CD8+ CDR3 sequences were shared between patients and controls but appeared highly expressed in patients and within their immunodominant clones. No significant difference in CD8+ Simpson's diversity was found between patients and healthy controls (P=0.060).

This clonotype was detected many times. The antigen this receptor binds is unknown. Base qualities are missing; no much larger clone stands one base away. The sequence links TRBV6-1 to TRBJ1-1; a confident D gene designation cannot be given. This TCR came from a human donor in good health, serving as a control. Sequencing input: sorted CD4+, CD8+, or CD8+CD57+ T cells (not recorded which) from PBMCs. The DNA sequence is given as TGTGCCAGCACTCCATACCTACTGAACACTGAAGCTTTCTTT. This gives the protein CASTPYLLNTEAFF.